The 16 T cell receptor beta chains below were found in one sample sequenced in a study of cytomegalovirus exposure and HLA in healthy donors. Primers: 60 Vbeta forward and 13 Jbeta reverse. The table came from immunoSEQ multiplex PCR; TCRdb's copy has only in-frame clones and leaves some out. The table shows 150,000 to 200,000 clones, with over 70% occurring only once. Sequencing input: PBMCs. The receptor source for this set is a female donor in good health and CMV-seronegative.

This clone was counted only a few times. The gene calls are TRBV9 and TRBJ1-5, with D possibly being TRBD1 (5 bases). Trimming took off 2 bases at V and 0 bases at J, with 6 bases between the two ends. CDR1 and CDR2 (germline): SGDLS, YYNGEE. The CDR3 loop spans 14 amino acids. DNA of the CDR3: TGTGCCAGCAGCGTGGGACTTAGCAATCAGCCCCAGCATTTT. Translation gives CASSVGLSNQPQHF.

The V gene is TRBV5-6, the J gene TRBJ1-5, with D hard to call. Trimming shortened V by 1 base and J by 1 base, and 6 bases separated the two germline ends. The germline V gene encodes CDR1 SGHDT and CDR2 YYEEEE. The CDR3 is made up of 14 amino acids. The CDR3 loop is CASSLRLSNQPQHF. Written as DNA, the CDR3 is TGTGCCAGCAGCTTGAGACTGAGCAATCAGCCCCAGCATTTT.

This clone has a handful of counts. This chain joins TRBV7-2 and TRBJ2-7; perhaps TRBD2 as D (6 bases). This CDR3 spans 15 amino acids. V shed 6 bases and J shed 0 bases, with 15 bases lying between them. The germline V gene has CDR1 SGHTA and CDR2 FQGNSA. As DNA, the CDR3 is TGTGCCAGCAGATTAATGCTGACTAGCTCCTACGAGCAGTACTTC. Its translation: CASRLMLTSSYEQYF.

The chain links TRBV27 to TRBJ1-1, with 7 nucleotides matching TRBD1. V lost 7 bases, J lost 0 bases, and 5 bases stayed unmatched. The CDR3 runs 14 residues. Germline V gives CDR1 MNHEY, CDR2 SMNVEV (reference sequence). Here the CDR3 DNA reads TGTGCCAGCACTCGGGACAGAATGAACACTGAAGCTTTCTTT. Its protein product is CASTRDRMNTEAFF.

This rearrangement joins TRBV10-1 to TRBJ2-1, with 10 nucleotides matching TRBD2. Germline-derived CDR1 and CDR2 are WNHNN and SYGVQD (reference sequence). The CDR3 extends over 16 amino acids. Trimming removed 3 bases from V and 7 bases from J; junction bases left unmatched: 9. CDR3 nucleotide sequence: TGCGCCAGCAGTGACTCCGGGCTAGCGGGAGCGAATGAGCAGTTCTTC. It translates to CASSDSGLAGANEQFF.

The chain carries TRBV7-9 and TRBJ1-2; 7 bases map to TRBD1. V dropped 5 bases and J dropped 5; count of bases not matched to a gene: 8. Germline CDR1 and CDR2: SEHNR and FQNEAQ (reference sequence). The CDR3 loop spans 14 amino acids. The CDR3 DNA sequence: TGTGCCAGCAGCCCCGGGACAGAGGGGTATGGCTACACCTTC. Its translation: CASSPGTEGYGYTF.

This clone was seen only once. The V and J genes are TRBV10-3 and TRBJ1-1; the match to TRBD1 covers 9 bases. Per germline, CDR1 ENHRY and CDR2 SYGVKD. There are 16 residues in the CDR3. V shed 5 bases, J shed 1 base, and the junction held 8 bases outside the gene matches. The CDR3 DNA follows: TGTGCCATCAGTCGGACAGGGGCCGCGGCGAACACTGAAGCTTTCTTT. It encodes CAISRTGAAANTEAFF.

The count of this clone is one. The chain combines TRBV19 with TRBJ1-3; no definite D call. Trimming removed 1 base from V and 4 bases from J, with 11 bases in between. Germline CDR1 LNHDA, CDR2 SQIVND (reference sequence). CDR3 size: 15 residues. In DNA form, the CDR3 reads TGTGCCAGTAGTATAGGATCAAGCCGAGGAAACACCATATATTTT. It encodes CASSIGSSRGNTIYF.

J is TRBJ2-3 and V is TRBV5-1; 7 positions match TRBD2. The CDR3 runs to 16 residues. Germline V gene lookup returns CDR1 SGHRS and CDR2 YFSETQ. V gave up 0 bases and J gave up 5 bases; unmatched junction bases: 9. CDR3: CASSLATSGREDTQYF. The CDR3 DNA reads TGCGCCAGCAGCTTGGCCACGTCAGGGAGGGAAGATACGCAGTATTTT.

The CDR3 loop reads CASSQDLIGTLNEQFF. The CDR3 DNA sequence: TGCGCCAGCAGCCAAGATCTTATCGGGACTTTGAATGAGCAGTTCTTC. The chain recombines TRBV4-3 with TRBJ2-1; possibly TRBD2 for D (6 bases). Germline CDR1 LGHNA, CDR2 YSLEER. There are 16 residues in the CDR3. The V end was cut by 0 bases, the J end by 7 bases, with 16 bases between.

J is TRBJ2-5 and V is TRBV10-1; 8 nucleotides align to TRBD1. Germline CDR1 is WNHNN and CDR2 is SYGVQD (reference sequence). The ends lost 5 bases at V and 0 bases at J; junction bases unmatched: 2. The CDR3 runs 14 residues. This chain's CDR3 is CASSSGGYQETQYF. The CDR3 coding sequence is TGCGCCAGCAGTTCAGGGGGCTACCAAGAGACCCAGTACTTC.

This clone was seen a single time. The J gene is TRBJ1-6, the V gene TRBV18, with D possibly matching TRBD1 (6 bases). CDR3 length: 18 residues. Germline V gene data show CDR1 as KGHSH and CDR2 as LQKENI. The V and J ends lost 5 bases and 7 bases respectively, with 24 bases between them. The CDR3 region is CASSSKGTGQPLNSPLHF. The CDR3 DNA reads as TGTGCCAGCTCATCAAAGGGTACCGGACAGCCACTAAATTCACCCCTCCACTTT.

The sample holds a few counts of this clone. This chain joins TRBV7-3 and TRBJ1-2; D not certain. Per germline, CDR1 SGHTA and CDR2 FQGTGA. This CDR3 comprises 15 residues. V was clipped by 1 base and J by 2 bases, with 11 bases between them. The CDR3 reads CASSLNGGANYGYTF. In DNA form, the CDR3 reads TGTGCCAGCAGCTTAAATGGAGGAGCAAACTATGGCTACACCTTC.

The chain recombines TRBV7-3 with TRBJ2-1, with D unclear. V shed 4 bases and J shed 0 bases, with 13 bases lying between them. The CDR3 runs to 16 residues. The germline V gene encodes CDR1 SGHTA and CDR2 FQGTGA. As DNA, the CDR3 is TGTGCCAGCAGCTCCCGTTATTTGAGCTCCTACAATGAGCAGTTCTTC. It is translated as CASSSRYLSSYNEQFF.

The V and J genes are TRBV9 and TRBJ2-3; D is unclear. V was clipped by 2 bases and J by 0 bases, with 10 bases between them. The CDR3 is 15 amino acids. Germline values: CDR1 SGDLS, CDR2 YYNGEE. The CDR3 nucleotides read TGTGCCAGCAGCGTTGGGCACCGGAGCACAGATACGCAGTATTTT. This encodes CASSVGHRSTDTQYF. The variable domain in full, with the rest retrieved from reference TRBV9 and TRBJ2-3, is DSGVTQTPKHLITATGQRVTLRCSPRSGDLSVYWYQQSLDQGLQFLIQYYNGEERAKGNILERFSAQQFPDLHSELNLSSLELGDSALYFCASSVGHRSTDTQYFGPGTRLTVL.

The chain links TRBV29-1 to TRBJ2-1; D remains ambiguous. V was clipped by 8 bases and J by 0 bases, with 11 bases between them. Germline CDR1 SQVTM, CDR2 ANQGSEA. The CDR3 is made up of 13 amino acids. CDR3 DNA sequence: TGCAGCCCTCCGCAGTGCTCCTACAATGAGCAGTTCTTC. Encoded protein: CSPPQCSYNEQFF.